Reported below is one T cell receptor delta chain. TCRdb's protein, taken from a much larger clone, differs from this DNA's translation at residue 15, likely owing to a read error; the protein displayed comes from the DNA. The sample comes from a study of γδ T cells in repeated Plasmodium falciparum infection. Per germline, CDR1 TVYSNPD and CDR2 GDNSRS (reference sequence). This CDR3 spans 21 amino acids. The J segment lost 1 base and the V segment lost 2 bases, leaving 26 bases of the junction unmatched. Gammadelta T cells were flow-sorted from PBMC into Vgamma9/Vdelta2+ and Vdelta2-negative populations for bulk analysis. TCRdb reapplied CATT to the multiplex PCR reads. The sample holds approximately 60,000 delta-chain clones; over 1.5% are singletons and the top ten take about 15%.

Sequencing was carried out using gamma-delta T cells from blood. This TCR came from a pool of human donors (malaria-infected and uninfected, not separated). This chain connects TRDV3 to TRDJ1, with 9 bases matching TRDD3. In nucleotides, the CDR3 is TGTGCCTTTTCCGCCTTCCTCCAAAATAGGAGACTGGGGGAGACCACCGATAAACTCATCTTT. This translates into CAFSAFLQNRRLGETTDKLIF.